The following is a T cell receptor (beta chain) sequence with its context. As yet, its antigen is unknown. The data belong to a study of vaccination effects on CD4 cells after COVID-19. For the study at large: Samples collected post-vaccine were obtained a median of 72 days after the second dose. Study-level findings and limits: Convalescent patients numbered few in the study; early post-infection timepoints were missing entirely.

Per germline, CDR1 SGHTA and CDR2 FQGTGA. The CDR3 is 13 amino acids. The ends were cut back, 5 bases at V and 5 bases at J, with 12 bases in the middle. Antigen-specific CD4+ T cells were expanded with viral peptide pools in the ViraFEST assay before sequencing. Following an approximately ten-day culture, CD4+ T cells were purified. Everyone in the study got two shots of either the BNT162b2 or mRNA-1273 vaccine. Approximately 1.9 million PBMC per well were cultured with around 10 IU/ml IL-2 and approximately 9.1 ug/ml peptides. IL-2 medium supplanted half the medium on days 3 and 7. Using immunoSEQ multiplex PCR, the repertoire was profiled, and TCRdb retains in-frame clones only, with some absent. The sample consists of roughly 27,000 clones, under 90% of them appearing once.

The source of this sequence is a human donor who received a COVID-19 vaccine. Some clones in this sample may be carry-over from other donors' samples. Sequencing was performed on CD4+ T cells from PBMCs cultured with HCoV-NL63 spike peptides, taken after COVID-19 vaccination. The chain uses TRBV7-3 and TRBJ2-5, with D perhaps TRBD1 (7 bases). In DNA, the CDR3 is TGTGCCAGCAGCGTCTCAGGGGGGGAGACCCAGTACTTC. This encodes CASSVSGGETQYF.